The source of this TCR beta chain is a study of T-cell memory formation after mild COVID-19. Study results and limitations: In pre-infection memory, a portion of responding clones appeared, which suggested that cross-reactive memory joined.

Sample barcodes and UMIs were carried by the TCR alpha and TCR beta cDNA libraries that 5'RACE generated with constant-segment primers. TCRdb ran MiXCR on the 5' RACE reads and lists one entry per CDR3 protein. The table shows approximately 490,000 distinct CDR3 sequences, with around 21% occurring only once. Germline values: CDR1 MNHNS, CDR2 SASEGT. The CDR3 runs 14 residues. V gave up 3 bases and J gave up 4 bases; unmatched junction bases: 5. Points on this clonotype: Antigen unknown.

The sequenced sample consisted of PBMCs or a T cell subset sorted from them (not recorded which). V and J are TRBV6-1 and TRBJ2-5; 7 positions agree with TRBD1. This TCR came from an adult woman who had mild COVID-19 (a few samples of this study predate the infection). Cell type and time point are not known. The CDR3 nucleotides are TGTGCCAGCAGTGAGCTCGCAGGGGGAGAGACCCAGTACTTC. Amino acids: CASSELAGGETQYF.